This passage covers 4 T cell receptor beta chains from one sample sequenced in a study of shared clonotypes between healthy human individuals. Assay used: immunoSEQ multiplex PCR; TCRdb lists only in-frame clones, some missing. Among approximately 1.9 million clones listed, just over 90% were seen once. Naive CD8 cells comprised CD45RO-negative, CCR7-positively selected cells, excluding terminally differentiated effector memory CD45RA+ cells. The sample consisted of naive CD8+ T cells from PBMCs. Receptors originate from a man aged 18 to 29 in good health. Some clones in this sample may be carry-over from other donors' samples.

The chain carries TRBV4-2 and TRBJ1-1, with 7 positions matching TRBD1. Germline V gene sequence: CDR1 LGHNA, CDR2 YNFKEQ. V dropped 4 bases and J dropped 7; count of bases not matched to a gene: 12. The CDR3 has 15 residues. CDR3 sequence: CASSLESTGNLEAFF. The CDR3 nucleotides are TGTGCCAGCAGCCTAGAGTCGACAGGGAATCTTGAAGCTTTCTTT.

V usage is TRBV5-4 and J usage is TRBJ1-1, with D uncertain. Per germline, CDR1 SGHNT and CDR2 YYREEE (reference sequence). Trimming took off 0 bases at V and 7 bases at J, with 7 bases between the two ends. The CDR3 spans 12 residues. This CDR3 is CASSLGPFEAFF. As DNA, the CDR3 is TGTGCCAGCAGCTTGGGACCGTTTGAAGCTTTCTTT. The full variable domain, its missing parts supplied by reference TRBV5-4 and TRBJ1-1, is ETGVTQSPTHLIKTRGQQVTLRCSSQSGHNTVSWYQQALGQGPQFIFQYYREEENGRGNFPPRFSGLQFPNYSSELNVNALELDDSALYLCASSLGPFEAFFGQGTRLTVV.

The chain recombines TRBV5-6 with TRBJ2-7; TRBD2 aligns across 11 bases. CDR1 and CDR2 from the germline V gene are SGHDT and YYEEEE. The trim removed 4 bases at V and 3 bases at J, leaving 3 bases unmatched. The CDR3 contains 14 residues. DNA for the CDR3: TGTGCCAGCAGCCAAGGGACTAGCGGCTACGAGCAGTACTTC. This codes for CASSQGTSGYEQYF. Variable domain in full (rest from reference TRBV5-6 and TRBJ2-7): DAGVTQSPTHLIKTRGQQVTLRCSPKSGHDTVSWYQQALGQGPQFIFQYYEEEERQRGNFPDRFSGHQFPNYSSELNVNALLLGDSALYLCASSQGTSGYEQYFGPGTRLTVT.

CDR3 region: CASRMGGWRETQYF. The CDR3 DNA reads as TGTGCCAGCAGGATGGGGGGGTGGCGGGAGACCCAGTACTTC. The chain has TRBV6-5 and TRBJ2-5; 7 positions agree with TRBD2. The germline gives CDR1 MNHEY, CDR2 SVGAGI. V was pared by 6 bases and J by 5 bases, with 9 bases of the junction left unmatched. The CDR3 spans 14 residues.